The 6 T cell receptor beta chains in this list originate from one sample, sequenced in a study of long-term antiretroviral therapy in people with HIV. At the survey level, the v3.0 immunoSEQ assay was run. Sequencing was performed with immunoSEQ multiplex PCR; in TCRdb, only in-frame clones are kept and a portion is missing. Among under 30,000 clones listed, 85% to 95% were seen once. Here the sequenced sample was unsorted PBMCs, taken roughly 5 years after starting antiretroviral therapy. The receptors shown here come from a woman between 45 and 65 years old with HIV.

The chain couples TRBV7-9 to TRBJ2-7; a weak D match, TRBD1 (6 bases). The germline V gene encodes CDR1 SEHNR and CDR2 FQNEAQ (reference sequence). The CDR3 spans 14 residues. V lost 5 bases to trimming and J lost 5 bases, with 16 bases between them. The CDR3 spells CASSPQTGWDEQYF. The CDR3 coding sequence is TGTGCCAGCAGCCCCCAGACAGGTTGGGACGAGCAGTACTTC.

The chain has TRBV18 and TRBJ2-3; 10 bases line up with TRBD2. The CDR3 totals 18 residues. Germline V CDR1 and CDR2: KGHSH, LQKENI. The J segment lost 3 bases and the V segment lost 2 bases, leaving 11 bases of the junction unmatched. In DNA, the CDR3 is TGTGCCAGCTCACCAAAGCGAATGAGCGGGAGGGGTACAGATACGCAGTATTTT. It is translated as CASSPKRMSGRGTDTQYF.

This clone is categorized as medium-sized. The chain recombines TRBV27 with TRBJ2-2; 11 positions match TRBD2. The junction had 9 bases not matched to a gene; V was cut back by 9 bases and J by 6 bases. CDR1 is MNHEY and CDR2 is SMNVEV in the germline V gene (reference sequence). The length of the CDR3 is 15 residues. The DNA of the CDR3 is TGTGCCAGTACAAGTAGCGGGAGGGCCCCCGGGGAGCTGTTTTTT. This translates into CASTSSGRAPGELFF.

The chain employs TRBV7-2 and TRBJ2-5; unclear D gene. The CDR3 sequence is 14 residues long. The germline V gene has CDR1 SGHTA and CDR2 FQGNSA. V was trimmed by 1 base and J by 0 bases, leaving 6 bases between them. As DNA, the CDR3 is TGTGCCAGCAGCTTAGGAGAGTACCAAGAGACCCAGTACTTC. Encoded protein: CASSLGEYQETQYF.

V usage is TRBV29-1 and J usage is TRBJ2-1; 11 bases fit TRBD2. Germline CDR1 reads SQVTM; CDR2 reads ANQGSEA. V shed 4 bases, J shed 5 bases, and the junction held 1 base outside the gene matches. This CDR3 spans 13 amino acids. CDR3 protein: CSVGLAGHNEQFF. The CDR3 nucleotides are TGCAGCGTTGGACTAGCGGGACACAATGAGCAGTTCTTC.

The chain recombines TRBV13 with TRBJ2-3; 9 bases match TRBD1. The trim removed 5 bases at V and 6 bases at J, leaving 9 bases unmatched. Germline CDR1 and CDR2: PRHDT and FYEKMQ (reference sequence). The CDR3 is 15 amino acids. The CDR3, as DNA: TGTGCCAGCAGCCCCGGGACAGGGAATTGGGATACGCAGTATTTT. Its translation is CASSPGTGNWDTQYF.